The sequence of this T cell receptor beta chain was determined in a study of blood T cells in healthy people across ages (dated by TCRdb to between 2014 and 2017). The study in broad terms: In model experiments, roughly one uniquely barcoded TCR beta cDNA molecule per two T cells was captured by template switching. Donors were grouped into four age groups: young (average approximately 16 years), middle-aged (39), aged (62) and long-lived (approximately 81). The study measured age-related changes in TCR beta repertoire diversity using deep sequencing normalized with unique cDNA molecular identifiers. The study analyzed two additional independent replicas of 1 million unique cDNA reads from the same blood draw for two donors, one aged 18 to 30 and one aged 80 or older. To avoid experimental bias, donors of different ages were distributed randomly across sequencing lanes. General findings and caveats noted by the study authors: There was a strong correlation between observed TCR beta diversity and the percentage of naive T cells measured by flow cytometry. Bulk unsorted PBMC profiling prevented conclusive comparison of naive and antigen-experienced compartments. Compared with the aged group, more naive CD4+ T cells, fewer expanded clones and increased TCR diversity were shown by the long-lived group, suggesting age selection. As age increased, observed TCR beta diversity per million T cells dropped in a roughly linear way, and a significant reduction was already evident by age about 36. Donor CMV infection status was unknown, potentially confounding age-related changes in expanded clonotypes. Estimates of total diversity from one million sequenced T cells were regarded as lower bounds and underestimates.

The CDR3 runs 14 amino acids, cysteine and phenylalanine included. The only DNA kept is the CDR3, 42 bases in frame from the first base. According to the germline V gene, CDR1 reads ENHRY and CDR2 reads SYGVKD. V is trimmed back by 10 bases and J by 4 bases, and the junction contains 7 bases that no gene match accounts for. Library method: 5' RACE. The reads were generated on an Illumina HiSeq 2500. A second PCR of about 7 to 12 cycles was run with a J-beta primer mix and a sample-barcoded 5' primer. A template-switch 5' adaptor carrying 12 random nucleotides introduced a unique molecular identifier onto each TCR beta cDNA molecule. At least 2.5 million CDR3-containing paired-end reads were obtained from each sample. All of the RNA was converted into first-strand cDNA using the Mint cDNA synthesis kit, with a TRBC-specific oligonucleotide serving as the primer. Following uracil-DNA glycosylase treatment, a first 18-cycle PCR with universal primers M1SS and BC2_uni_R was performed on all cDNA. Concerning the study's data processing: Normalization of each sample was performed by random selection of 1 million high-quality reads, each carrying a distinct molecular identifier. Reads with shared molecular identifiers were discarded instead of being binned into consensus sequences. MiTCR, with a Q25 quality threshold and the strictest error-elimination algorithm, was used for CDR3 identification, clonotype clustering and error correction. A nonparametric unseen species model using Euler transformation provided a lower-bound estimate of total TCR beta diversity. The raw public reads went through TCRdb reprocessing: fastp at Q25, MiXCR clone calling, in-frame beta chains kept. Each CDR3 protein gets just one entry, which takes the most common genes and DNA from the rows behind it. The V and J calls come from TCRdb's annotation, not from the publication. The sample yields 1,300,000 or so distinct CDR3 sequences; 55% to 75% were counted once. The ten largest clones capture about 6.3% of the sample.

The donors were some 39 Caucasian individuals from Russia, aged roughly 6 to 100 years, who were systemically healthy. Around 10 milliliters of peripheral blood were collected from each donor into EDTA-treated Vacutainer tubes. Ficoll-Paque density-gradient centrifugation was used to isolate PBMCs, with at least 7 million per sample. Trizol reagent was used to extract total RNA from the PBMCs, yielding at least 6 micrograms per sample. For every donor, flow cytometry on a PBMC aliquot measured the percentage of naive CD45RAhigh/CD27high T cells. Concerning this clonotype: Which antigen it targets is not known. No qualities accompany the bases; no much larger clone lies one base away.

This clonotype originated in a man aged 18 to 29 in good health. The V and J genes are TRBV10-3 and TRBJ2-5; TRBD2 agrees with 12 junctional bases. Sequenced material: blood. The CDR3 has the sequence CATRGLAGSETQYF. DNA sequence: TGTGCCACCCGGGGACTAGCGGGTTCAGAGACCCAGTACTTC.